The clone carrying this TCR beta chain has more than one count but fewer than ten. Its target is not known. The germline gene is not matched at one end of the junction; a read error may be the cause. TCRdb re-called the RT-PCR reads with MiXCR, one entry per CDR3 protein. The table includes about 160,000 distinct CDR3 sequences, approximately 11% detected once. This CDR3 has 13 amino acids. Looked up from germline, CDR1 is SGHVS and CDR2 is FQNEAQ. This sample was taken from a study of response to subunit inactivated influenza vaccine. Study observations and caveats: The authors suggested that few new T cells are recruited per seasonal influenza vaccination.

The clonotype comes from a man between 50 and 59 years old who received an inactivated influenza vaccine. This material consisted of non-naive T cells sorted from PBMCs, taken 45 days after vaccination. The rearrangement uses TRBV7-8 and TRBJ2-6, with 7 bases matching TRBD1. CDR3 coding DNA: TGTGCCAGCAGCTTATCAGGGGGCAACGTCCTGACTTTC. Its protein is CASSLSGGNVLTF.